Below are 25 T cell receptor beta chains sequenced from a single sample in a study of Ad26.COV2.S vaccination and SARS-CoV-2 variants. The treatment denotes: around 19 received Ad26.COV2.S at low or high dose, single or two shots; about 5 received placebo; per-sample allocation not given. All samples were drawn on day 63, counting from the first vaccine or placebo injection. Here immunoSEQ multiplex PCR was the method, and the copy in TCRdb shows in-frame clones only, minus some. The repertoire includes around 450,000 clones, about 91% of them detected once, and approximately 2.5% sits in the top ten. The specimen comprised peripheral blood, sampled in a trial of Ad26.COV2.S vaccine versus placebo. These receptors were taken from a person between 18 and 59 years old who received the Ad26.COV2.S COVID-19 vaccine or a placebo.

The chain carries TRBV6-5 and TRBJ2-3; no reliable D call. With 11 bases removed from V and 2 bases from J, the gap between germline ends came to 14 bases. Germline-derived CDR1 and CDR2 are MNHEY and SVGAGI. The CDR3 consists of 13 residues. This CDR3 reads CAHGGSSTDTQYF. Written as DNA, the CDR3 is TGTGCCCATGGTGGATCCTCCACAGATACGCAGTATTTT.

The chain links TRBV18 to TRBJ1-1; possible D gene TRBD1, 5 bases. V lost 3 bases and J 5 bases, leaving 19 bases between the germline ends. Germline V gene lookup returns CDR1 KGHSH and CDR2 LQKENI. The CDR3 length is 16 residues. DNA of the CDR3: TGTGCCAGCTCACCCCAATCCGGTGCAGGGTGGACTGAAGCTTTCTTT. Its translation is CASSPQSGAGWTEAFF.

This sequence joins TRBV4-3 and TRBJ1-2; D unresolved. Trimming removed 1 base from V and 8 bases from J, with 14 bases in between. This CDR3 contains 14 residues. Germline V gives CDR1 LGHNA, CDR2 YSLEER. The CDR3: CASSQGQHAEGYTF. As DNA, the CDR3 is TGCGCCAGCAGCCAAGGTCAACACGCGGAGGGCTACACCTTC.

The table lists this clone with a count of one. The chain employs TRBV10-3 and TRBJ1-1; TRBD1 is a possible D gene (5 bases). Germline V CDR1 and CDR2: ENHRY, SYGVKD. The CDR3 runs 14 residues. Trimming took off 7 bases at V and 2 bases at J, with 14 bases between the two ends. The CDR3 reads CAITQNGGNTEAFF. As DNA, the CDR3 is TGTGCCATCACGCAGAACGGGGGAAACACTGAAGCTTTCTTT.

In the case of this clone: Other DNA sequences from this sample encode an identical CDR3 as well. The rearrangement uses TRBV18 and TRBJ1-3; D gene ambiguous. Germline V gene sequence: CDR1 KGHSH, CDR2 LQKENI. The V and J ends lost 0 bases and 3 bases respectively, with 9 bases between them. This CDR3 has 15 residues. Here the CDR3 DNA reads TGTGCCAGCTCACCACCGGAGGGCCTTGGAAACACCATATATTTT. Amino acids: CASSPPEGLGNTIYF.

This chain uses TRBV15 with TRBJ1-1; D call uncertain. Germline assignment: CDR1 LNHNV and CDR2 YYDKDF (reference sequence). The CDR3 spans 14 residues. V shed 2 bases and J shed 4 bases, with 11 bases lying between them. In nucleotides, the CDR3 is TGTGCCACCAGCAGATTCCCGCGAGGCACTGAAGCTTTCTTT. Translating it yields CATSRFPRGTEAFF. Combining the CDR3 with reference TRBV15 and TRBJ1-1 gives the whole variable domain DAMVIQNPRYQVTQFGKPVTLSCSQTLNHNVMYWYQQKSSQAPKLLFHYYDKDFNNEADTPDNFQSRRPNTSFCFLDIRSPGLGDTAMYLCATSRFPRGTEAFFGQGTRLTVV.

This chain connects TRBV5-5 to TRBJ2-1; TRBD1 aligns across 7 bases. The J segment lost 8 bases and the V segment lost 5 bases, leaving 13 bases of the junction unmatched. The CDR3 has 15 amino acids. The germline V gene has CDR1 SGHKS and CDR2 YYEKEE (reference sequence). The CDR3 DNA is TGTGCCAGCAGGCAGACAGGGCAATCGGTCGATGAGCAGTTCTTC. It encodes CASRQTGQSVDEQFF.

This clone was observed once. The gene calls are TRBV19 and TRBJ1-1, with D unresolved. The V and J ends lost 6 bases and 2 bases respectively, with 16 bases between them. The germline V gene encodes CDR1 LNHDA and CDR2 SQIVND (reference sequence). The CDR3 totals 15 residues. The chain's CDR3 is CASRVTQGPNTEAFF. In nucleotides, the CDR3 is TGTGCCAGTAGAGTAACACAAGGGCCCAACACTGAAGCTTTCTTT.

The chain employs TRBV4-3 and TRBJ1-2; possibly TRBD1 for D (5 bases). Germline-derived CDR1 and CDR2 are LGHNA and YSLEER. There are 14 residues in the CDR3. V lost 3 bases to trimming and J lost 8 bases, with 16 bases between them. The chain's CDR3 is CASSHGAGGEGYTF. The CDR3 DNA follows: TGCGCCAGCAGCCACGGGGCCGGAGGGGAGGGCTACACCTTC.

The chain couples TRBV10-3 to TRBJ1-5; 7 positions match TRBD1. CDR3 length: 14 residues. Germline values: CDR1 ENHRY, CDR2 SYGVKD. Unmatched junction bases numbered 5, after V lost 2 bases and J lost 7 bases. The CDR3 sequence is CAISEATGLQPQHF. In nucleotides, the CDR3 is TGTGCCATCAGTGAGGCGACAGGGTTACAGCCCCAGCATTTT.

The chain carries TRBV7-9 and TRBJ1-4; tentative D call: TRBD1 (6 bases). Germline lookup yields CDR1 SEHNR and CDR2 FQNEAQ (reference sequence). This CDR3 comprises 15 residues. Trimming stripped 4 bases from V and 3 bases from J, with 12 bases between. This chain's CDR3 is CASSSVGGPNEKLFF. The CDR3 nucleotides are TGTGCCAGCAGCTCGGTCGGGGGGCCTAATGAAAAACTGTTTTTT.

The chain is built from TRBV19 and TRBJ2-3; D uncertain. Trimming stripped 5 bases from V and 6 bases from J, with 21 bases between. Per the germline V gene, CDR1 is LNHDA and CDR2 is SQIVND (reference sequence). CDR3 length: 16 residues. This CDR3 is CASSDRRANGFDTQYF. The DNA for the CDR3 is TGTGCCAGTAGTGACCGACGGGCTAACGGTTTTGATACGCAGTATTTT.

The chain employs TRBV7-9 and TRBJ1-1; tentative D call: TRBD1 (5 bases). The germline gives CDR1 SEHNR, CDR2 FQNEAQ (reference sequence). CDR3 length equals 15 residues. The V end lost 1 base, the J end lost 7 bases, and 16 bases lay between the germline ends. The DNA for the CDR3 is TGTGCCAGCAGCTTAGGAGAGGGGCTCAAGGGTGAAGCTTTCTTT. Encoded protein: CASSLGEGLKGEAFF.

This clone has just a few counts. J is TRBJ1-1 and V is TRBV7-2, with TRBD1 matching 8 bases. The ends lost 0 bases at V and 0 bases at J; junction bases unmatched: 6. The length of the CDR3 is 17 residues. Germline CDR1 SGHTA, CDR2 FQGNSA. In DNA, the CDR3 is TGTGCCAGCAGCTTAGCCCCAGGGGGCTACATGAACACTGAAGCTTTCTTT. This codes for CASSLAPGGYMNTEAFF.

The chain combines TRBV9 with TRBJ1-2; D possibly corresponds to TRBD1 (5 bases). With 3 bases removed from V and 3 bases from J, the gap between germline ends came to 12 bases. CDR3 size: 14 residues. Per the germline V gene, CDR1 is SGDLS and CDR2 is YYNGEE. The chain's CDR3 is CASSDRGRDYGYTF. The CDR3 bases are TGTGCCAGCAGCGATCGGGGGAGGGACTATGGCTACACCTTC.

The rearrangement uses TRBV2 and TRBJ2-2; a weak D match, TRBD1 (6 bases). V lost 9 bases and J lost 2, with 13 bases in between. There are 14 residues in the CDR3. CDR1 is SNHLY, CDR2 FYNNEI, per germline. CDR3 in DNA: TGTGCCAGTACACAGGGAGTTAACACCGGGGAGCTGTTTTTT. Amino acids: CASTQGVNTGELFF.

This clone was seen only once. The chain links TRBV14 to TRBJ2-1, with D tentatively TRBD1 or TRBD2 (5 bases each). Trimming shortened V by 4 bases and J by 6 bases, and 13 bases separated the two germline ends. Germline CDR1 SGHDN, CDR2 FVKESK. The CDR3 totals 14 residues. DNA for the CDR3: TGTGCCAGCAGCCGCCTTGGGGCGGGCAATGAGCAGTTCTTC. Translating gives CASSRLGAGNEQFF.

The rearrangement joins TRBV9 to TRBJ1-6; 8 positions match TRBD1. Unmatched junction bases numbered 8, after V lost 3 bases and J lost 6 bases. The germline V gene has CDR1 SGDLS and CDR2 YYNGEE. CDR3 size: 16 residues. In DNA form, the CDR3 reads TGTGCCAGCAGCGCTCAGGGGGCCCCTTTTAATTCACCCCTCCACTTT. It is translated as CASSAQGAPFNSPLHF.

The genes are TRBV6-1 and TRBJ1-2, with D possibly being TRBD1 (5 bases). V lost 2 bases to trimming and J lost 4 bases, with 14 bases between them. Germline V gives CDR1 MNHNS, CDR2 SASEGT. The CDR3 runs 15 residues. The CDR3 reads CASSESEGRRYGYTF. The CDR3 DNA follows: TGTGCCAGCAGTGAATCGGAGGGGCGCCGCTATGGCTACACCTTC.

The chain is built from TRBV6-2 or TRBV6-3 and TRBJ1-5; possible D gene TRBD1, 5 bases. The CDR3 covers 17 residues. CDR1 is MNHEY and CDR2 is SVGEGT in the germline V gene. Trimming removed 5 bases at V and 0 bases at J, with 17 bases between. CDR3 nucleotides: TGTGCCAGCAGTGGGGCGGGTTCGCTCTATAGCAATCAGCCCCAGCATTTT. Translated, it gives CASSGAGSLYSNQPQHF.

The chain is built from TRBV18 and TRBJ1-5; tentatively, D is TRBD1 (6 bases). V lost 5 bases to trimming and J lost 4 bases, with 9 bases between them. CDR1 is KGHSH, CDR2 LQKENI, per germline. This CDR3 spans 13 amino acids. The CDR3 reads CASSEGGNQPQHF. The DNA of the CDR3 is TGTGCCAGCTCAGAAGGGGGGAATCAGCCCCAGCATTTT.

This chain uses TRBV2 with TRBJ2-1, with D possibly being TRBD2 (5 bases). The CDR3 has 14 residues. Germline lookup yields CDR1 SNHLY and CDR2 FYNNEI. Trimming removed 3 bases at V and 8 bases at J, with 14 bases between. The CDR3 sequence: CASSDGGSLDEQFF. The CDR3 DNA reads TGTGCCAGCAGTGATGGAGGCTCTCTAGATGAGCAGTTCTTC. Filled out from reference TRBV2 and TRBJ2-1, the complete variable domain reads EPEVTQTPSHQVTQMGQEVILRCVPISNHLYFYWYRQILGQKVEFLVSFYNNEISEKSEIFDDQFSVERPDGSNFTLKIRSTKLEDSAMYFCASSDGGSLDEQFFGPGTRLTVL.

The gene calls are TRBV27 and TRBJ1-4; a weak D match, TRBD1 (6 bases). The CDR3 length is 14 residues. The V and J ends lost 6 bases and 1 base respectively, with 9 bases between them. The germline gives CDR1 MNHEY, CDR2 SMNVEV (reference sequence). CDR3 nucleotide sequence: TGTGCCAGCAGGCCGGGACAAACTAATGAAAAACTGTTTTTT. This translates into CASRPGQTNEKLFF.

The gene calls are TRBV5-1 and TRBJ2-2; D remains ambiguous. This CDR3 is built from 13 residues. Trimming removed 1 base from V and 8 bases from J, with 9 bases in between. The germline V gene has CDR1 SGHRS and CDR2 YFSETQ. This CDR3 is CASSLLEYGELFF. CDR3 in DNA: TGCGCCAGCAGCTTGTTAGAATATGGGGAGCTGTTTTTT. Variable domain in full (rest from reference TRBV5-1 and TRBJ2-2): KAGVTQTPRYLIKTRGQQVTLSCSPISGHRSVSWYQQTPGQGLQFLFEYFSETQRNKGNFPGRFSGRQFSNSRSEMNVSTLELGDSALYLCASSLLEYGELFFGEGSRLTVL.

This clone was counted a few times. The CDR3 is CASKNRADNSPLHF. The CDR3 coding sequence is TGCGCCAGCAAGAACAGGGCTGATAATTCACCCCTCCACTTT. This chain connects TRBV10-2 to TRBJ1-6; tentatively, D is TRBD1 (6 bases). V lost 7 bases, J lost 5 bases, and 12 bases lay in between. The V gene's germline CDR1 is WSHSY and CDR2 SAAADI. The CDR3 is 14 residues long.